One TCR beta chain is described in this entry. These data are taken from a study of blood T cell repertoires in COVID-19. Study context: Acute and convalescent COVID-19 specimens originated in the United States, Italy and Spain. Sources were T cells, B-cell-depleted T cells, or PBMCs; the material itself was cDNA or gDNA.

After removal of 6 bases from V and 0 bases from J, the junction contained 3 bases not matched to a gene. The CDR3 consists of 16 residues. Germline V gene sequence: CDR1 SGHRS, CDR2 YFSETQ. Profiling relied on immunoSEQ multiplex PCR, and the TCRdb table lists in-frame clones only, not all of them. The data show some 80,000 clones, 65% to 85% seen once. The receptor comes from a man aged 50-60 years with acute or convalescent COVID-19. The chain combines TRBV5-1 with TRBJ2-6, with TRBD1 identical over 10 bases. The sample consisted of peripheral blood. The CDR3 nucleotides read TGCGCCAGCATGACAGGGGGCCACTCTGGGGCCAACGTCCTGACTTTC. This codes for CASMTGGHSGANVLTF.